The present entry profiles one T cell receptor beta chain with its context. Its specific antigen is unknown. No much larger clone exists at a distance of one base, and base qualities are not known. Stable Graves' hyperthyroidism was defined as the absence of progression to ophthalmopathy over 18 months of follow-up. Hyperthyroidism patients were aged 18 to 65 years and newly diagnosed, with disease duration of less than 2 months. The study excluded patients with uncontrolled infections, other autoimmune diseases, pregnancy or lactation. Diagnoses were established on the basis of clinical symptoms, serum thyroxine and TRAb, thyroid ultrasound, and orbital computed tomography. PBMCs were separated from roughly 9.3 ml of fresh peripheral blood using Ficoll-Paque density gradient centrifugation. Total RNA was extracted using Trizol reagent, and RNA quality was assessed on an Agilent 2100 Bioanalyzer.

The TCR beta CDR3 regions were amplified from RNA transcripts. The TCR CDR3 was subjected to a first round of RT-PCR using the HTBI primer set and the Qiagen OneStep RT-PCR kit. A second multiplex PCR round built the libraries, followed by size selection and purification. The libraries were sequenced on an Illumina HiSeq2000 using paired-end 100 bp reads. On the study's bioinformatics: SOAPnuke was used to process the raw data, removing reads that contained adapters or uncalled bases, had a mean Phred below 15, or lacked an exact match to the constant primer or identifier. COPE v1.2.5 was used to merge the high-quality paired reads, and each unique nucleotide sequence was defined as a clonotype. MiTCR v1.1 was used to align clonotypes to the IMGT TRBV, TRBD and TRBJ reference segments. The analysis included only V-J combinations with a frequency above 0.0001, which together covered roughly 99% of the repertoires. A TCS score was defined as the ratio between F50 (clonal expansion) and ExV (chaos), using BLOSUM62-based TCRdist between CDR3 peptides within each V-J. Welch's t-statistics and random forest reduced 450 to 600 V-J features to 10 to 15, which were used in a naive Bayes classifier (R e1071). The public sequencing data were trimmed at Q25 with fastp and processed into clonotypes with MiXCR by TCRdb, which kept only in-frame beta chains. When rows share a CDR3 protein, they turn into one entry using the most common DNA and genes. For this entry, the V and J calls and clone size follow TCRdb and not the study's own pipeline. The sample data list about 740,000 distinct CDR3 sequences, and 11% to 15% of these were observed just once. The ten most abundant clones make up around 9.6% of the sample.

This record belongs to a study of T cells in Graves' hyperthyroidism and ophthalmopathy (dated by TCRdb to the late 2010s). Concerning the study at large: Peripheral blood samples were taken at the time of initial diagnosis, prior to any treatment. A discovery cohort of about 96 patients, 43 with Graves' ophthalmopathy and about 58 with stable Graves' hyperthyroidism, was used to find distinguishing TCR V-J signatures. Whether ophthalmopathy could be predicted prospectively was tested in an independent validation cohort made up of fewer than 20 hyperthyroidism patients plus 17 patients who later progressed to ophthalmopathy. The approximately 98 discovery patients were randomly divided into training and test sets at a 7:3 ratio. Thyroid tissue and blood T-cell repertoires from about six Graves' hyperthyroidism patients were also compared in the study. Following sampling, methimazole starting at 30 mg daily was given to hyperthyroidism patients, and high-dose intravenous methylprednisolone was given to ophthalmopathy patients. The paper reports TCR Vbeta CDR3 sequencing of approximately 130 peripheral blood samples: over 40 ophthalmopathy, fewer than 80 hyperthyroidism and around 17 progressor patients. The investigation overall reported the following: Sample size was not statistically predetermined, and blinding of investigators to group allocation was not performed. Most expanded thyroid clonotypes (frequency above 0.001) were also detected in blood, a finding suggesting that blood repertoires may reflect thyroid immune responses. Ophthalmopathy was separated from stable hyperthyroidism by a 13 V-J signature model, with 85% to 90% sensitivity and about 81% specificity obtained in cross-validation and 80%/75% obtained in testing. During validation, the model predicted progression to ophthalmopathy a median of approximately 6.5 months ahead of onset, with approximately 71% sensitivity and less than 85% specificity.

From the cysteine through the phenylalanine, the CDR3 covers 15 amino acids. Left in the record is the CDR3 DNA by itself, 45 bases read in frame from the first base. The germline ends are 14 bases apart after V is trimmed by 4 bases and J by 5 bases. The germline V gene (reference sequence) gives CDR1 as SEHNR and CDR2 as FQNEAQ. Source material: blood. This receptor was taken from a woman aged 18 to 35 with Graves' hyperthyroidism. The rearrangement joined TRBV7-9 to TRBJ1-4; there is no confident call for the D gene. The CDR3 here reads CASSSWQAENEKLFF. Read as DNA, the sequence is TGTGCCAGCAGCTCGTGGCAGGCGGAGAATGAAAAACTGTTTTTT.